This T cell receptor (beta chain) emerged from a study of cytomegalovirus exposure and HLA in healthy donors. The study, taken as a whole, reports: Analysis performed later showed TCR beta chains linked to HLA being more clonally expanded than equally common others.

Comment on this clone: Its antigen is undetermined.

Use of 60 Vbeta and 13 Jbeta primers characterized the PCR. Profiling relied on immunoSEQ multiplex PCR, and the TCRdb table lists in-frame clones only, not all of them. The profile shows roughly 150,000 clones, around 75% of them singletons. V gave up 3 bases and J gave up 7 bases, with 10 bases separating them. The CDR3 loop spans 13 amino acids. From germline, CDR1 is ENHRY and CDR2 SYGVKD. What was sequenced was PBMCs. The chain is built from TRBV10-3 and TRBJ2-1; no firm D call. The clonotype comes from a male donor in good health and CMV-seronegative. The CDR3 region has the DNA TGTGCCATCAGTGACCAAGACTCAAATGAGCAGTTCTTC. Amino acid sequence: CAISDQDSNEQFF.